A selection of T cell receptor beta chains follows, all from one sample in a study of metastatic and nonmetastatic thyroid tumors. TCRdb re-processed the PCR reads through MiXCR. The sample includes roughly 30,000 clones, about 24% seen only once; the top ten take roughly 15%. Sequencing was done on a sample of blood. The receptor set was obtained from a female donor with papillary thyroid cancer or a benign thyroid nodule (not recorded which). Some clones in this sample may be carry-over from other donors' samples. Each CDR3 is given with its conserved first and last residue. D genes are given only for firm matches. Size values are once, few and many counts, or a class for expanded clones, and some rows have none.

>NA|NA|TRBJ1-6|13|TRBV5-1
TGCGCCAGCTGTTACGGGGCGACATCACCCCTCCACTTT
CASCYGATSPLHF
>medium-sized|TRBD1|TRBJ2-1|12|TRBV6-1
TGTGCCAGCAGCTCCCGGGACAGGGGGCAGTTCTTC
CASSSRDRGQFF
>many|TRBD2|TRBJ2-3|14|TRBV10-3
TGTGCCATCAGTGCTGGGACTACTACAGATACGCAGTATTTT
CAISAGTTTDTQYF
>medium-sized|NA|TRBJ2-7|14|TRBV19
TGTGCCAGTAGTCGGGACCCCAGCTCCTACGAGCAGTACTTC
CASSRDPSSYEQYF
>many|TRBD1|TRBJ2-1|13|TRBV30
TGTGCCTGGAGCTCGACAGGGAGTGGTGAGCAGTTCTTC
CAWSSTGSGEQFF
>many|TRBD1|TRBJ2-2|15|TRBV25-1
TGTGCCACGGCGACGGGACAGGGATACACCGGGGAGCTGTTTTTT
CATATGQGYTGELFF
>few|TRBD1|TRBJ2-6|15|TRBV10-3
TGTGCCACTGGACAGGGGGCGACTGTGGCCAACGTCCTTACTTTC
CATGQGATVANVLTF
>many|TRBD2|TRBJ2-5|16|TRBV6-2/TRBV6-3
TGTGCCAGCAGTTACGGAGCGGGGACTTCCCAAGAGACCCAGTACTTC
CASSYGAGTSQETQYF
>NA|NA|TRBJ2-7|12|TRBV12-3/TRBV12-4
TGTGCCAGCAGTTTCCAAGGCTACGAGCAGTACTTC
CASSFQGYEQYF
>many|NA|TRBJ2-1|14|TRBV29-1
TGCAGCGTCGTTGAGGGAACAGGGATTAATGAGCAGTTCTTC
CSVVEGTGINEQFF
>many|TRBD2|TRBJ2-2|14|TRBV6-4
TGTGCCAGCGCAGCGGGAGAGGACACCGGGGAGCTGTTTTTT
CASAAGEDTGELFF
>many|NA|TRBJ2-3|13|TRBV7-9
TGTGCCAGCAGCTTAGTGTCGGGAGATACGCAGTATTTT
CASSLVSGDTQYF
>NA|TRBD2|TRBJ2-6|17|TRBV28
TGTGCCAGCACTCCGAGGGAGGGGATATATGGGGACGACGTCCTGACTTTC
CASTPREGIYGDDVLTF
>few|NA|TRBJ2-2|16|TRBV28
TGTGCCAGCAGCCCTCCCCAGCCAGGGAACACAGGGGAGCTGTTTTTT
CASSPPQPGNTGELFF
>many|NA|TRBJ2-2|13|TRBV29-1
TGCAGCGTGGACCCCTTGAACACCGGGGAGCTGTTTTTT
CSVDPLNTGELFF
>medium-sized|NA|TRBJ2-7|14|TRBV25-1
TGTGCCAGTGAGGCTACGGGCGTAGGCTACGAGCAGTACTTC
CASEATGVGYEQYF
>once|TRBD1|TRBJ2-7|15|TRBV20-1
TGCAGTGCTAGAGATCTAGGGACAGGCCTCTACGAGCAGTACTTC
CSARDLGTGLYEQYF
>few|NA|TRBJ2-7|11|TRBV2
TGTGCCAGCAGTCGGGTGGGGGAGCAGTACTTC
CASSRVGEQYF
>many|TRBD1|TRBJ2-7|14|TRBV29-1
TGCAGCGTCGCAGGGACAGGGGGCCCCGTCGAGCAGTACTTC
CSVAGTGGPVEQYF
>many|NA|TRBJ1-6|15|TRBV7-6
TGTGCCAGCAGCTTAGGTCAGGGGATCAATTCACCCCTCCACTTT
CASSLGQGINSPLHF
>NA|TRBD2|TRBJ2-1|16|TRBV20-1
TGCAGTGCTAGAGGGAGGAGCGGGAGTACTTACAATGAGCAGTTCTTC
CSARGRSGSTYNEQFF
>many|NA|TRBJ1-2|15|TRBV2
TGTGCCAGCAGCCCCCCGGTGAGGGGGGCCTATGGCTACACCTTC
CASSPPVRGAYGYTF
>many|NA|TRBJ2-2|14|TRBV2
TGTGCCAGCGGTCTGGGGGGGAACACCGGGGAGCTGTTTTTT
CASGLGGNTGELFF
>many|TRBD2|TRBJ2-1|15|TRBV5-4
TGTGCCAGCATCGCGGGAGGGGGCTCCTACAATGAGCAGTTCTTC
CASIAGGGSYNEQFF
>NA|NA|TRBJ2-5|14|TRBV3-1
TGTGCCAGCAGCCAAGCCGGCAGGGAAGAGACCCAGTACTTC
CASSQAGREETQYF
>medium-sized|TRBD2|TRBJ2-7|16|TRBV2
TGTGCCAGCAGTGAAAGTGTAGCGGGGGCATCCTACGAGCAGTACTTC
CASSESVAGASYEQYF
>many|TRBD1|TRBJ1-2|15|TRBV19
TGTGCCAGTAGTATATTGACAGGGATGAACTATGGCTACACCTTC
CASSILTGMNYGYTF
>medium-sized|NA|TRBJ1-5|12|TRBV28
TGTGCCAGCAGAGATAGCAATCAGCCCCAGCATTTT
CASRDSNQPQHF
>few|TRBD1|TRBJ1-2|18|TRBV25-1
TGTGCCAGCAGTCACCTCCTGGACAGGGGTCGCGGTAACTATGGCTACACCTTC
CASSHLLDRGRGNYGYTF
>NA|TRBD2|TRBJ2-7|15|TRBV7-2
TGTGCCAGCAGCCCCTTGGGGACTAGCCCCTACGAGCAGTACTTC
CASSPLGTSPYEQYF
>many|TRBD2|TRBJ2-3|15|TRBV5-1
TGCGCCAGCAGCTTGGATCCTAGCGGGTACTTGACGCAGTATTTT
CASSLDPSGYLTQYF
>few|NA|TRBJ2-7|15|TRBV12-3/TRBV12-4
TGTGCCAGCAGGTTTGGGGTATGTAGCTCCTACGAGCAGTACTTC
CASRFGVCSSYEQYF
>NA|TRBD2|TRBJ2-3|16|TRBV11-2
TGTGCCAGCAGCTTCGGACTAGCGGGAGGTTCAGATACGCAGTATTTT
CASSFGLAGGSDTQYF
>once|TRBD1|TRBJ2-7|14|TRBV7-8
TGTGCCAGCAGCTTAAGACAGGGGGCGGATGAGCAGTACTTC
CASSLRQGADEQYF
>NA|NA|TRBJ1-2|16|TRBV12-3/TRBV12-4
TGTGCCAGCAGTCCCCACGGACCGGGAACGAACTATGGCTACACCTTC
CASSPHGPGTNYGYTF
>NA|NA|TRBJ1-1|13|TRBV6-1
TGTGCCAGCAGCCCCGGGATCAGTCCTGAAGCTTTCTTT
CASSPGISPEAFF
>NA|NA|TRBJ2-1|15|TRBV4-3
TGCGCCAGCAGCCAAGAAGGGGGGACATACAATGAGCAGTTCTTC
CASSQEGGTYNEQFF
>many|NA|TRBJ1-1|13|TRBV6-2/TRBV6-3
TGTGCCAGCAGTTACGATCGGAACACTGAAGCTTTCTTT
CASSYDRNTEAFF
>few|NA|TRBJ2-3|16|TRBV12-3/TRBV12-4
TGTGCCAGCAGTTTAGGCGCCAGGGTCCTCACAGATACGCAGTATTTT
CASSLGARVLTDTQYF
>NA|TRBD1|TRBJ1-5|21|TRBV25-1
TGTGCCAGCATCCCTCCGATGTGTCAGGGGGGCACTCGGCTAAGCAATCAGCCCCAGCATTTT
CASIPPMCQGGTRLSNQPQHF
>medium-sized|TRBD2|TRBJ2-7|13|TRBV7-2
TGTGCCAGCAGCCTAGCGGGCTCCTACGAGCAGTACTTC
CASSLAGSYEQYF
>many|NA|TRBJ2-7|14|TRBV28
TGTGCCAGCAGTCTCCGACAGGACTCCTACGAGCAGTACTTC
CASSLRQDSYEQYF
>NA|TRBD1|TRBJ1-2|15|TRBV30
TGTGCCTGGAGGGCATGGACAGGGGGCGCGGGCGGCTACACCTTC
CAWRAWTGGAGGYTF
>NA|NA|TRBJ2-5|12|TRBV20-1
TGCAGTGCTAGATTGAAAGCGGAGACCCAGTACTTC
CSARLKAETQYF
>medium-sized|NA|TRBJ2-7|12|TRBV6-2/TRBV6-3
TGTGCCAGCAAAGACAGGTCCTACGAGCAGTACTTC
CASKDRSYEQYF
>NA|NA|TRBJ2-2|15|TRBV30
TGTGCCTGGAGTGTCGTACTAGTTCCCACCGGGGAGCTGTTTTTT
CAWSVVLVPTGELFF
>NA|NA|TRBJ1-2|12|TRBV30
TGTGCCTGGAGTCCGTTACTTCGGGGCTACACCTTC
CAWSPLLRGYTF
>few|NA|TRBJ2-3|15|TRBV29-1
TGCAGCGTTGAAGATCTCCAAGGACCCAGGGACACGCAGTATTTT
CSVEDLQGPRDTQYF
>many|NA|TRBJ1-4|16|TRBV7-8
TGTGCCAGCAGCTCCGTACCCACCCGGGGGTCCGAAAAACTGTTTTTT
CASSSVPTRGSEKLFF
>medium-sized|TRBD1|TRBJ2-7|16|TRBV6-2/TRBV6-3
TGTGCCAGCAGTACGACGACAGGGGAATGGTCCTACGAGCAGTACTTC
CASSTTTGEWSYEQYF
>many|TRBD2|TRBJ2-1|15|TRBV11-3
TGTGCCAGCAAGATAAACAGCGGGAGTCGTAATGAGCAGTTCTTC
CASKINSGSRNEQFF
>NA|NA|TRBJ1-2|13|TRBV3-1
TGTGCCAGCAGACCCGACGCGAGGGATGGCTACACCTTC
CASRPDARDGYTF
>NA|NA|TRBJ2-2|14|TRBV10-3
TGTGCCATCAGTGGGGCCGAACCGAGGGGGGAGCTGTTTTTT
CAISGAEPRGELFF
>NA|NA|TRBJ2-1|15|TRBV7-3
TGTGCCAGCAGCTTAACGGGTTCCCCCTACAATGAGCAGTTCTTC
CASSLTGSPYNEQFF
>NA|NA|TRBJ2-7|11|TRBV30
TGTGCCCTCGGGCTAGCTTACGAGCAGTACTTC
CALGLAYEQYF
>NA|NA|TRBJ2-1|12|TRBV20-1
TGCAGTGCTGGAACAGTGTACAATGAGCAGTTCTTC
CSAGTVYNEQFF